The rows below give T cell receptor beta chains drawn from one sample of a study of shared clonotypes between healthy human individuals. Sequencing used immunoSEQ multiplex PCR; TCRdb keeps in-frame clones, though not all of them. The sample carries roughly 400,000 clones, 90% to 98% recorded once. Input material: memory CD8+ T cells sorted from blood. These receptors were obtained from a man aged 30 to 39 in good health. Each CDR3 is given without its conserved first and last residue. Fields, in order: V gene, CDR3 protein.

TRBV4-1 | ASSRTILAKRANQTSTDTQY
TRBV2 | APAGREFTDTQY
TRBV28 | ASSSPSSGDREQY
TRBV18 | ASSPGLEWYEQY
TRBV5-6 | ASSLVHTQY
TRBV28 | ASKIQDYPYEQY
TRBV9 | ASSDTQY
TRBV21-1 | ASGREAPDNEQF
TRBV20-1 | SARDSFSGN
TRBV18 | ASSPDESLGYGYT
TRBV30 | AWSVEIPYGYT
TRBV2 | ASSERDSSRETQY
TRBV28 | ASSSEGRGYT
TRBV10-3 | AITEGSGGNEQF
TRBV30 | AWSVGGSLAVY
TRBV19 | ASSRLDRDNEQF
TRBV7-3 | ASSLTGNRYNEQF
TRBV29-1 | SVENGRGNEQF
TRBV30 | AFGNTGELF
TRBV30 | AWARGPFNQPQH
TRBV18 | ASSGDRKETQY
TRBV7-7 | ASSLVVYSNQPQH